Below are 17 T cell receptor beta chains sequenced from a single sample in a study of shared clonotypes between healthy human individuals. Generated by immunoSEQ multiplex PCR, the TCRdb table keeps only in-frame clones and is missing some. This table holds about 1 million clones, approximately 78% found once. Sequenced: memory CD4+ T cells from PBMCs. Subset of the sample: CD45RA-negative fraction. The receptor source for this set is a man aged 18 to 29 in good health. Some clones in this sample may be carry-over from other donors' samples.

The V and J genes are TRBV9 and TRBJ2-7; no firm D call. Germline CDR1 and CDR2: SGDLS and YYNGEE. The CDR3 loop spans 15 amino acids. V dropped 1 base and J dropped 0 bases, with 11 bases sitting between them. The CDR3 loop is CASSVRASSSYEQYF. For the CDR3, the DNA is TGTGCCAGCAGCGTAAGAGCGTCTTCCTCCTACGAGCAGTACTTC.

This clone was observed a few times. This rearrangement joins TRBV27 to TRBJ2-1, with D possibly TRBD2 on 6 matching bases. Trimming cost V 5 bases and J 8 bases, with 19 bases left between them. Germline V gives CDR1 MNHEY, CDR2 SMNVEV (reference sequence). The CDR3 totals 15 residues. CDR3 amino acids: CASSQPGLRPDEQFF. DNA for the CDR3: TGTGCCAGCAGTCAACCGGGACTTCGGCCGGATGAGCAGTTCTTC.

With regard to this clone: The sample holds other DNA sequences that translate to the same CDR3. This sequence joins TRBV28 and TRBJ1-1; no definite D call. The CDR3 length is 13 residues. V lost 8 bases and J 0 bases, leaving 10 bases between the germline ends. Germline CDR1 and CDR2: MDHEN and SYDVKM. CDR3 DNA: TGTGCCAGCCGTCGCGGAGTGAACACTGAAGCTTTCTTT. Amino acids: CASRRGVNTEAFF.

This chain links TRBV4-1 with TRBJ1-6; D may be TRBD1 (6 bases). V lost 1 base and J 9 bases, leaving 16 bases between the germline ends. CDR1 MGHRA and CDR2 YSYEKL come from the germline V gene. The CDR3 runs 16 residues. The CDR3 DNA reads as TGCGCCAGCAGCCAAGTCAGGGGCACGAGGGGTTCACCCCTCCACTTT. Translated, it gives CASSQVRGTRGSPLHF.

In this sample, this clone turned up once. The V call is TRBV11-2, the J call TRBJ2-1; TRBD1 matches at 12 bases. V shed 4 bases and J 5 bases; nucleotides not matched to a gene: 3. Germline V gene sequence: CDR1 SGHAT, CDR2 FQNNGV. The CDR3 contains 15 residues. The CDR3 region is CASSSGQGAHNEQFF. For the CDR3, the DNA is TGTGCCAGCAGCTCGGGACAGGGGGCCCACAATGAGCAGTTCTTC. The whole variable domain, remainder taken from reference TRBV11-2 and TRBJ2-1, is EAGVAQSPRYKIIEKRQSVAFWCNPISGHATLYWYQQILGQGPKLLIQFQNNGVVDDSQLPKDRFSAERLKGVDSTLKIQPAKLEDSAVYLCASSSGQGAHNEQFFGPGTRLTVL.

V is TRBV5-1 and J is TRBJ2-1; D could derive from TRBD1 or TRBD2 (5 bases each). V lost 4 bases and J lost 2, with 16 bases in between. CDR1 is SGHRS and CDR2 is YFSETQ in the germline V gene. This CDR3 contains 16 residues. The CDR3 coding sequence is TGCGCCAGCAGCCAAGCCGGGACGGGGCCCTACAATGAGCAGTTCTTC. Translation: CASSQAGTGPYNEQFF.

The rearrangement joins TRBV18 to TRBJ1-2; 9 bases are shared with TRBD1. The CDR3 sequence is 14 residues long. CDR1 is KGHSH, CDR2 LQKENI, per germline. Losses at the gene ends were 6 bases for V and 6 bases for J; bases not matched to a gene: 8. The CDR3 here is CASSSTQGADGYTF. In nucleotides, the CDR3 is TGTGCCAGCTCCTCCACACAGGGGGCGGATGGCTACACCTTC.

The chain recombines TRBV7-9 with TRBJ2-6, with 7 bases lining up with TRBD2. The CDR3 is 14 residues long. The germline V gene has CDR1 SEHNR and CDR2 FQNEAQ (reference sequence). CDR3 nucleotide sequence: TGTGTTGGGCTAGCGGCGTCTGGGGCCAACGTCCTGACTTTC. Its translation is CVGLAASGANVLTF.

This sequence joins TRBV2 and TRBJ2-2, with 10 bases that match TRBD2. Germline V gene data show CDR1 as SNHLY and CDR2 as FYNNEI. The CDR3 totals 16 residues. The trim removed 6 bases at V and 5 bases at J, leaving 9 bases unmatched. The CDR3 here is CASSLGTAGGTGELFF. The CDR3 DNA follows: TGTGCCAGCAGCCTAGGGACAGCGGGAGGGACCGGGGAGCTGTTTTTT.

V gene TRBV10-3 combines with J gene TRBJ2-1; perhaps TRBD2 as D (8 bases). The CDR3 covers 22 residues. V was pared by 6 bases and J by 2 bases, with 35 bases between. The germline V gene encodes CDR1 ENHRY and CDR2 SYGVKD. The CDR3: CAISGIQGQKLAGGGPYNEQFF. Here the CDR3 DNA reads TGTGCCATCAGCGGGATACAGGGGCAAAAATTGGCGGGAGGAGGCCCCTACAATGAGCAGTTCTTC.

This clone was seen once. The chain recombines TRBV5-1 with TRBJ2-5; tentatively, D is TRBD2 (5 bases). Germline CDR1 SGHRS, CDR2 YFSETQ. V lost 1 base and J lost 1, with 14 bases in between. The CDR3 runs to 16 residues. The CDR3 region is CASSLNSGLVQETQYF. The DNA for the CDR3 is TGCGCCAGCAGCTTGAACAGCGGTCTTGTCCAAGAGACCCAGTACTTC.

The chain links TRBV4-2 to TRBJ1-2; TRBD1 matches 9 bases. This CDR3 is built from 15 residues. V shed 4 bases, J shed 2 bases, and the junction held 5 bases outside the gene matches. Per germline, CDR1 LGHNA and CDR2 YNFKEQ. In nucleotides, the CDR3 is TGTGCCAGCAGCCCCCCCGGACAGGGGAACTATGGCTACACCTTC. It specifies CASSPPGQGNYGYTF.

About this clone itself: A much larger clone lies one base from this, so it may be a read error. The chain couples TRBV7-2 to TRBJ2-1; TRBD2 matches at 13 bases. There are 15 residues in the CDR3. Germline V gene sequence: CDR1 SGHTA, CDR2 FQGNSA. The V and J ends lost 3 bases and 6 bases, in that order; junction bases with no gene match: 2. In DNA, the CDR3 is TGTGCCAGCAGCTTGGGACTAGCGGGAACCAATGAGCAGTTCTTC. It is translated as CASSLGLAGTNEQFF.

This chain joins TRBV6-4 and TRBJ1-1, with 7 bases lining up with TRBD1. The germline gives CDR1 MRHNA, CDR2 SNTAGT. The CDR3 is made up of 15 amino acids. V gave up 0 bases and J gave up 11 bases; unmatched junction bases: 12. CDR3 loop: CASSDSWDRERGAFF. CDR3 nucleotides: TGTGCCAGCAGTGACTCGTGGGACAGAGAACGGGGGGCTTTCTTT.

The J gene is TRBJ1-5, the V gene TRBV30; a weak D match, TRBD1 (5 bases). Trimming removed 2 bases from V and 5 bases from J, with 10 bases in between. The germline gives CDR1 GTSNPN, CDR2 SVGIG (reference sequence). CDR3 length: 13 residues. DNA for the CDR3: TGTGCCTGGAGTTTGGGGCTACATCAGCCCCAGCATTTT. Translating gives CAWSLGLHQPQHF.

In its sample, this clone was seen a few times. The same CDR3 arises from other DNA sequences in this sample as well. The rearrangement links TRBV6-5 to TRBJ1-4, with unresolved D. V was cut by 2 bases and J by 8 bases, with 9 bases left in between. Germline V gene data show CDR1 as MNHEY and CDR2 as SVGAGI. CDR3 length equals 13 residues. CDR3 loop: CASSYRRGEKLFF. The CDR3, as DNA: TGTGCCAGCAGTTACAGGAGAGGAGAAAAACTGTTTTTT.

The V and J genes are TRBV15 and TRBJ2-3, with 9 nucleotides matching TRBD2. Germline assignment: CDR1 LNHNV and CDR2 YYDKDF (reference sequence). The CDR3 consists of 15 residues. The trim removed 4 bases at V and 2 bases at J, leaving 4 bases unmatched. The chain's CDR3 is CATSISGRTTDTQYF. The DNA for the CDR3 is TGTGCCACCAGCATCAGCGGGAGGACCACAGATACGCAGTATTTT.